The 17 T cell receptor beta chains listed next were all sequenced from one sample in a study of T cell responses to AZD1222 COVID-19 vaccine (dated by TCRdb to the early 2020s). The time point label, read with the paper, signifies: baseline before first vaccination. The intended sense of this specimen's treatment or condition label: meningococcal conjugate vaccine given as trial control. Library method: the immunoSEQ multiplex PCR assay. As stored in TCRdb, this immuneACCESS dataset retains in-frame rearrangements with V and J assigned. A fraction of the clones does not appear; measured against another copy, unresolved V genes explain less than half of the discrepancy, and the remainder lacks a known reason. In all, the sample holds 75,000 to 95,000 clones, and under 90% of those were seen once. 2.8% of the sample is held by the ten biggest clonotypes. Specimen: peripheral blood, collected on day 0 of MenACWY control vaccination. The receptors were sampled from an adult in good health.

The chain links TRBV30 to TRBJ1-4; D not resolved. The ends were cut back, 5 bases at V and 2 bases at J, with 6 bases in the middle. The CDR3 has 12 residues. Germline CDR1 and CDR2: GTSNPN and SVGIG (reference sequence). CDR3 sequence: CAWDWTNEKLFF. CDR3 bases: TGTGCCTGGGATTGGACTAATGAAAAACTGTTTTTT.

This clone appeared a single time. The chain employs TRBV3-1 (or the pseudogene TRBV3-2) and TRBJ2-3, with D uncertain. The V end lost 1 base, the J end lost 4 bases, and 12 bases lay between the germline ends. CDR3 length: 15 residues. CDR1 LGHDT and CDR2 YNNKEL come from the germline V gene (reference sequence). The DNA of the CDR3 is TGTGCCAGCAGCCAAGGTGGTAGGCTCTCAGATACGCAGTATTTT. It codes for CASSQGGRLSDTQYF.

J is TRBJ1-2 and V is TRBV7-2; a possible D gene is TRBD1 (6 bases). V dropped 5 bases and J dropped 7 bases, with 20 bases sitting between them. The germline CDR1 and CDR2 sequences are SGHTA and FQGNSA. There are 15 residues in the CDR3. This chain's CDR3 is CASSPVGRGSSGYTF. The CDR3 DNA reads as TGTGCCAGCAGCCCAGTGGGCAGGGGATCGTCTGGCTACACCTTC.

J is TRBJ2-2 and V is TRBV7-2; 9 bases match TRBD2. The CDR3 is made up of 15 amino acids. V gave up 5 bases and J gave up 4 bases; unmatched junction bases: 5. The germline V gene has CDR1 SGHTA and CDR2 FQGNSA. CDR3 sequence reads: CASSLSGGLTGELFF. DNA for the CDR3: TGTGCCAGCAGCCTTAGCGGGGGTCTCACCGGGGAGCTGTTTTTT.

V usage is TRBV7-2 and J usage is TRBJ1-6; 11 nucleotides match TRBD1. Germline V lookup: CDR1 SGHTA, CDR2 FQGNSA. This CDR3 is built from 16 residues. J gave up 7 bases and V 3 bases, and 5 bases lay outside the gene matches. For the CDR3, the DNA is TGTGCCAGCAGCTTTACCTGGACAGGGGGCAATTCACCCCTCCACTTT. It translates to CASSFTWTGGNSPLHF.

CDR3 sequence (DNA): TGTGCCAGCAGGGTGACCCGGGACACTGAAGCTTTCTTT. It encodes CASRVTRDTEAFF. The V and J genes are TRBV6-5 and TRBJ1-1; D remains ambiguous. Trimming shortened V by 6 bases and J by 3 bases, and 11 bases separated the two germline ends. This CDR3 contains 13 residues. The germline CDR1 and CDR2 sequences are MNHEY and SVGAGI.

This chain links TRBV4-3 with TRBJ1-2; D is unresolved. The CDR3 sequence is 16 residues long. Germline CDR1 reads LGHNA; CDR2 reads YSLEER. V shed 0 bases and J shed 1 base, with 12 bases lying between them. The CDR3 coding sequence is TGCGCCAGCAGCCAAGATCTCCCAGTTCTTAACTATGGCTACACCTTC. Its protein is CASSQDLPVLNYGYTF.

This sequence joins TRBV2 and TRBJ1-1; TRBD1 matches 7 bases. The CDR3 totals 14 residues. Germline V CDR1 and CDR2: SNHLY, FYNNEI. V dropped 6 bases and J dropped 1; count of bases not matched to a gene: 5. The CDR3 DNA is TGTGCCAGCAGAAGACAGGGCGGGAACACTGAAGCTTTCTTT. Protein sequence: CASRRQGGNTEAFF.

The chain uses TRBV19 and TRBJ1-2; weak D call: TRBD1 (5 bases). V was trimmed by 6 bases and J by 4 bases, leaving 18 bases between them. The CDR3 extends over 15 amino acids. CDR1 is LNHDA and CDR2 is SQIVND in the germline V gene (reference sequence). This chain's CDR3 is CASSTREGFIYGYTF. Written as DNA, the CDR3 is TGTGCCAGTAGCACCCGGGAGGGGTTCATCTATGGCTACACCTTC.

The CDR3 loop is CASSLTDRSFGEQYF. CDR3 coding DNA: TGTGCCAGCAGCTTAACCGACAGGTCTTTTGGGGAGCAGTACTTC. This rearrangement joins TRBV7-8 to TRBJ2-7, with a possible D match to TRBD1 (6 bases). Trimming pared 2 bases from V and 7 bases from J, leaving 18 bases between. This CDR3 spans 15 amino acids. In germline, CDR1 is SGHVS, CDR2 FQNEAQ.

The CDR3 DNA is TGTGCCAGTAGTGACCTGGGGACAGGGGGCTCTGAAGCTTTCTTT. As protein: CASSDLGTGGSEAFF. The chain carries TRBV19 and TRBJ1-1; 12 positions match TRBD1. The CDR3 contains 15 residues. Germline V gene sequence: CDR1 LNHDA, CDR2 SQIVND (reference sequence). The J segment lost 6 bases and the V segment lost 5 bases, leaving 7 bases of the junction unmatched.

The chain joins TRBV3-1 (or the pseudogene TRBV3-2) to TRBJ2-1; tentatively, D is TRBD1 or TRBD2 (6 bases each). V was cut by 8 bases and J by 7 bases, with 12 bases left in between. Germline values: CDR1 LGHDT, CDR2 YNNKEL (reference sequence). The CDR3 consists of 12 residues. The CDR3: CASSRGPNEQFF. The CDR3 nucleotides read TGTGCCAGCTCCCGGGGGCCTAATGAGCAGTTCTTC.

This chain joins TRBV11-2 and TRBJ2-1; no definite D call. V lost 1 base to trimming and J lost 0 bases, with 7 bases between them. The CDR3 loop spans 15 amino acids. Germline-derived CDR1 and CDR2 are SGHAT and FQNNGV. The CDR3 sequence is CASSLAPSSYNEQFF. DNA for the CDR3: TGTGCCAGCAGCTTAGCGCCGAGCTCCTACAATGAGCAGTTCTTC.

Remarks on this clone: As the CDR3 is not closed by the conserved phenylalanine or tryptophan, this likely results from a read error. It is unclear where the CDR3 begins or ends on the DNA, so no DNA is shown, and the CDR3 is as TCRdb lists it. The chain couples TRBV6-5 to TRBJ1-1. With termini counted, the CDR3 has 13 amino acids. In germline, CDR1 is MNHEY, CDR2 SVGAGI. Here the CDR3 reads CASRGDGPRAFRV.

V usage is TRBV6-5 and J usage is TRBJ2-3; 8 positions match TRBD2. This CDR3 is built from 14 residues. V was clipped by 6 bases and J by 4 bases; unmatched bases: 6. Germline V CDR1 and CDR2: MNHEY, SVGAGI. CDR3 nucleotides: TGTGCCAGCAGGATCGGGGGGGTCGCAGATACGCAGTATTTT. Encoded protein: CASRIGGVADTQYF.

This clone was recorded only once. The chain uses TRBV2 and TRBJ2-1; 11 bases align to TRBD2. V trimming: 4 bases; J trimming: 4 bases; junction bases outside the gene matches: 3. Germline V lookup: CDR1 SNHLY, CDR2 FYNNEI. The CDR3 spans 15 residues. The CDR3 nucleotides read TGTGCCAGCAGTGTAGGACTAGCGGGTTACAATGAGCAGTTCTTC. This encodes CASSVGLAGYNEQFF. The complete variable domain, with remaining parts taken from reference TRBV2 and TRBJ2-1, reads EPEVTQTPSHQVTQMGQEVILRCVPISNHLYFYWYRQILGQKVEFLVSFYNNEISEKSEIFDDQFSVERPDGSNFTLKIRSTKLEDSAMYFCASSVGLAGYNEQFFGPGTRLTVL.

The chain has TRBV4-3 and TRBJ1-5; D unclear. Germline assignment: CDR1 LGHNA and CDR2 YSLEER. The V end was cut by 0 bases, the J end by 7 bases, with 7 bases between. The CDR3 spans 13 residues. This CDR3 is CASSQELRQPQHF. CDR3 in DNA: TGCGCCAGCAGCCAAGAACTCCGGCAGCCCCAGCATTTT.